The clone carrying this T cell receptor beta chain was detected once. Assay: immunoSEQ multiplex PCR; the TCRdb copy retains only in-frame clones and omits some. The sample shows 87,000 or so clones, around 87% of them seen only once. Germline V gene data show CDR1 as DFQATT and CDR2 as SNEGSKA (reference sequence). The CDR3 covers 11 residues. Trimming took 6 bases from V and 8 from J; bases not matched to a gene: 4. The data derive from a study of blood T cell repertoires in COVID-19. As for the study in general: Sites across the United States, Italy and Spain contributed samples from acute and convalescent COVID-19.

The sequenced sample consisted of peripheral blood. This clonotype was obtained from a human donor with acute or convalescent COVID-19. The donor label of this sample is uncertain. The chain joins TRBV20-1 to TRBJ1-2, with 9 bases that match TRBD1. The CDR3 bases are TGCAGTGCACAGGGGGCGCAGGGCTACACCTTC. Its protein product is CSAQGAQGYTF.